Listed below are T cell receptor beta chains from one sample, sequenced in a study of blood T cell repertoires in COVID-19. The method was immunoSEQ multiplex PCR; TCRdb's version includes in-frame clones alone and lacks a portion of them. The profile shows about 54,000 clones, roughly 85% of them singletons. What was sequenced was peripheral blood. The receptor source for this set is a human donor in a cohort sampled during active or convalescent COVID-19. Each CDR3 is given with its conserved first and last residue. Each record gives: J gene, V gene, CDR3 protein.

TRBJ2-3	TRBV19	CASSRISGGTDTQYF
TRBJ2-7	TRBV7-2	CASSLGQAAFYEQYF
TRBJ1-5	TRBV5-6	CASTSRENNQPQHF
TRBJ1-4	TRBV5-5	CASSLDRGGEKLFF
TRBJ1-1	TRBV12-3/TRBV12-4	CASSATENTEAFF
TRBJ2-3	TRBV9	CASSVATTTGMPGQGPEAQYF
TRBJ2-5	TRBV5-1	CASSAGQGVETQYF
TRBJ2-1	TRBV24-1	CATSDASGGLLGEQFF
TRBJ1-6	TRBV7-2	CASRPPGQNNSPLHF
TRBJ1-2	TRBV19	CASTDRSYGYTF
TRBJ2-1	TRBV11-2	CASSHQGGGPLEQFF
TRBJ1-1	TRBV28	CASTRGGSPEAFF
TRBJ2-3	TRBV5-1	CASSSGLMTSGGTDTQYF
TRBJ1-1	TRBV19	CASSTGQGVLEAFF
TRBJ2-5	TRBV29-1	CSVRGFQETQYF
TRBJ1-1	TRBV5-1	CASSLGFEVRGVTEAFF
TRBJ1-4	TRBV9	CASSAQDRGPPGGEKLFF
TRBJ1-1	TRBV5-1	CASSRQGGNTEAFF
TRBJ1-1	TRBV12-5	CASGLRGGESDEAFF
TRBJ1-3	TRBV7-8	CASSPFSGNTIYF
TRBJ1-3	TRBV7-9	CASSHGTAGNTIYF
TRBJ1-2	TRBV3-1/TRBV3-2	CASEGPYGYTF
TRBJ2-5	TRBV19	CASSILFGGKDETQYF
TRBJ2-3	TRBV7-2	CASARLTSTDTQYF
TRBJ2-5	TRBV19	CASSAYRGNQETQYF
TRBJ2-3	TRBV3-1/TRBV3-2	CASSQDWSSGGKYTQYF
TRBJ1-1	TRBV10-3	CAISDKQGYTEAFF
TRBJ1-2	TRBV9	CASSVPDYGYTF
TRBJ2-3	TRBV5-1	CASSPRDRGSTDTQYF
TRBJ2-5	TRBV5-1	CASSRNGQAEETQYF
TRBJ1-5	TRBV6-5	CASSYQAGVQPQHF
TRBJ2-2	TRBV4-1	CASSQPYRGSNTGELFF
TRBJ2-2	TRBV12-3/TRBV12-4	CASSPLNTGELFF
TRBJ1-4	TRBV6-1	CASSERRQGARKLFF
TRBJ1-3	TRBV12-3/TRBV12-4	CASAGVGNTIYF
TRBJ2-7	TRBV2	CATTGTSSYEQYF
TRBJ1-2	TRBV12-3/TRBV12-4	CASSWGPGYGYTF
TRBJ2-6	TRBV24-1	CATSDFRTGCSGANVLTF
TRBJ1-6	TRBV9	CASSGPTTGGAPNSPLHF
TRBJ1-2	TRBV18	CASSPSTGQDYGYTF
TRBJ1-1	TRBV9	CASSARQGTEAFF
TRBJ2-7	TRBV7-9	CASSLGASVSSYEQYF
TRBJ2-2	TRBV6-5	CASTPSGGAAGELFF
TRBJ2-3	TRBV28	CASSFDSEHPDTQYF
TRBJ2-5	TRBV6-5	CASSYSRGLQETQYF